This TCR beta chain was sequenced in a study of cytomegalovirus exposure and HLA in healthy donors (dated by TCRdb to 2015 to 2018). Turning to the overall study: An earlier analysis of roughly 630 of the donors reported 276 Gb of sequence data and roughly 100 million unique TCR beta sequences from 190 million or so T cells. To predict cytomegalovirus infection status, the study brought together high-throughput TCR immunosequencing, statistical association of individual TCRs with disease status, and machine learning. An early release that covered approximately 600 HLA-typed donors contained around 330 gigabases of sequencing data and about 84 million unique TCR sequences. Donor age, sex, ethnicity and CMV serostatus were collected together with the repertoire data. The study aimed to test whether signatures of past pathogen exposure could be identified by cataloging public T cell receptors. In an earlier analysis of more than 550 of the donors, high-throughput TCR beta sequencing was used to judge whether each TCR beta V gene segment behaved as functional or pseudogenic. Using immunosequencing, the study profiled T cell repertoires from about 610 subjects and related those repertoires to cytomegalovirus serostatus. Across some 400 genotyped donors of the cohort, an average of approximately 200,000 unique TCR beta nucleotide sequences per donor were sequenced, and roughly 20% of those sequences were non-productive. A separate validation cohort of approximately 120 different subjects was used in addition to the approximately 610-subject first cohort. Several DR-DQ haplotypes were handled as single units for association and clustering, since linkage in the cohort was strong. A later analysis re-examined previously published TCR beta repertoires from over 500 donors and added high-resolution HLA genotyping to investigate patterns of TCR occurrence. Rather than using new phenotypic data, the later analysis identified candidate immune exposures from TCR beta sequences and from how often those sequences occurred across donors. Every discovery cohort repertoire had been produced on one sequencing platform. Typing coverage differed by locus: A, B, C, DRB1 and DQB1 were typed in roughly 620-630 donors, DQA1 in 522, DPA1 in 606, and DPB1 in 450 to 490. In a later genetic analysis, genome-wide SNP genotypes for about three fifths of the roughly 670 donors were used, and that subset was treated as a discovery cohort. HLA typing covered class I and class II loci at four-digit resolution. Of the approximately 370 genotyped donors, 75% to 85% were placed in the genetic ancestry cluster associated with self-reported Caucasian donors.

The cohort was made up of 666 healthy bone marrow donors. All cohort members were sampled while nominally healthy, although unrecorded immune exposures were likely present. The donor tested CMV seronegative, placing the donor among the 300 to 400 seronegative members of the cohort. Each donor provided a peripheral blood sample, and peripheral blood mononuclear cells were used for TCR beta sequencing. The Qiagen DNeasy Blood Extraction Kit was used to extract genomic DNA from the blood cell samples. As to this clone: The antigen this receptor binds is unknown. Base qualities were left out, and no much larger clone turns up one base away.

Overall study outcomes, separate from this receptor: The authors suggested that the approach could potentially be extended to other disease states and immunological phenotypes. Most CMV-associated TCR beta chains appeared to be HLA-restricted in a later analysis, and the HLA associations seemed to be driven largely by CMV exposure. The classifier was reported to diagnose cytomegalovirus status with high specificity and sensitivity in both the original and validation cohorts. The 87-base-pair reads could not distinguish some IMGT-functional V segments, including TRBV6-2 and TRBV6-3, so those segments were excluded. A further reported finding was that TCR beta sequences accurately predicted the HLA-A and HLA-B alleles for most subjects in the first cohort. A later analysis associated about 17,000 TCR beta sequences with specific HLA alleles at a false discovery rate of 0.05. The study gave a list of some 150 TCR beta chains associated with cytomegalovirus. Three of the identified cytomegalovirus-associated TCR beta chains were confirmed in vitro to be specific for cytomegalovirus antigens. Presence/absence analyses assumed roughly uniform sequencing depth across donors, an assumption that may not hold. In a later analysis, several top co-occurrence clusters were reported to appear linked to parvovirus B19, influenza, CMV and Epstein-Barr virus. A cluster of highly shared sequence variants was judged likely to represent a technical artifact of the sequencing pipeline. This cohort had only TCR beta chains sequenced, and the lack of alpha or paired-chain data limited which features could be detected. Assigning TCR associations to individual alleles was difficult when HLA alleles, especially DR and DQ, strongly co-occurred. Most TCR sequences were observed very rarely across donors, whereas some public TCRs were present in many individuals. A later analysis found that TCR association rates varied across HLA loci, with DRB1 alleles showing the most associated TCRs and HLA-C alleles the fewest. V-gene and J-gene trimming of TCR beta chains was associated with a missense DCLRE1C variant in a later genetic analysis, and the association was replicated in an independent cohort. In a later analysis, HLA-associated TCR beta chains showed more clonal expansion and lower generation probabilities than non-associated chains that were equally common. Because counts were too low, 15 to 20 rarely observed V segments, including chromosome 9 orphons, were excluded from the earlier analysis of fewer than 650 of the donors. An earlier analysis of 587 of the donors showed that most TCR beta V segments appeared in productive rearrangements either about 87% or about 30% of the time, which broadly matched IMGT annotations. The only immune exposure information available for the cohort was CMV serostatus. In a later genetic analysis, fewer N-insertions in productive TCRs were reported among donors in an Asian-associated ancestry cluster than the approximately 710-donor mean. Linkage disequilibrium might explain the correlated functional status among segregating V segments, but an unknown experimental factor could not be excluded. Because HLA typing was unavailable for some donors at each locus, only the typed subset was used in association tests.

The CDR3 sequence holds 14 residues, the cysteine and phenylalanine included. CDR3 DNA only is kept here, 42 bases in frame from base 1. Germline trimming amounts to 7 bases on V and 5 bases on J, with 8 as the count of junction bases outside the gene matches. The germline V gene gives CDR1 as MGHRA and CDR2 as YSYEKL. Receptor libraries were prepared by the immunoSEQ multiplex PCR assay. The multiplex PCR relied on a mix of 60 forward primers for TCR Vbeta segments and 13 reverse primers for TCR Jbeta segments. The CDR3 region of rearranged TCR beta genes was amplified from genomic DNA with a multiplex PCR assay. Amplified TCR beta libraries were sequenced as 87-base-pair reads on the Illumina HiSeq System. The authors' pipeline ran thus. In a later analysis, approximately 74 million unique TCR beta chains were counted across the 500 to 700 repertoires, and approximately 11 million of these chains were shared by at least two donors. Raw reads were error-corrected and collapsed into unique sequences with a nearest-neighbor algorithm that merged closely related sequences to remove PCR and sequencing errors. To assign V, D and J gene segments, CDR3 sequences were aligned to IMGT reference sequences. Each retained sequence needed at least a six-nucleotide match to both a V gene segment and a J gene segment. A rearrangement counted as productive if the CDR3 had no stop codons and remained in frame with V and J, and every other rearrangement counted as non-productive. Following IMGT convention, CDR3 was defined as the stretch from the second conserved V-encoded cysteine to the conserved J-encoded phenylalanine. The earlier analysis of about 590 of the donors excluded sequences that lacked an unambiguous match to a single V gene segment. An earlier analysis of some 500 of the donors classified V segments as functional when productive rearrangements were above 56.7% and as segregating when the standard deviation between donors was above 5%. A statistical classification framework was built for diagnosing cytomegalovirus status from the catalog of TCR beta chain sequences. In a later analysis, V and J genes were assigned by comparing TCR nucleotide sequences against IMGT/GENE-DB human TR gene sequences. Using the TCRdist pipeline, a later analysis assigned CDR3 sequences along with most-parsimonious VDJ recombination scenarios. In a later analysis, each TCR beta chain was defined by its CDR3 amino acid sequence together with its V-gene family, and reads without a unique V-gene family were excluded. To address suspected cross-contamination and a sequencing artifact, a later analysis removed 592 highly shared, low-generation-probability nucleotide sequences. A later analysis calculated a clonal expansion index for each public chain from normalized within-repertoire ranks of inferred template counts. In a later analysis, generation probabilities were computed using a VDJ recombination model fitted to out-of-frame rearrangements, and the results were checked against IGoR. Hypergeometric tests were used in a later analysis to score TCR-TCR, TCR-HLA and TCR-CMV co-occurrence, with a repertoire-size bias correction applied to the TCR pairs. False discovery rates were estimated in a later analysis by permuting HLA or CMV assignments 20 times. In a later analysis, co-occurring TCRs were grouped with DBSCAN, and TCRdist sequence similarity was added when clustering was performed within HLA-allele-positive subsets. Repertoires with fewer than 30,000 or more than 120,000 public chains were left out of co-occurrence clustering, as were about 5 repertoires with anomalous nucleotide sharing. TCRdb mirrors the immuneACCESS table, restricted to in-frame sequences. Some clones are absent from its copies; in checked studies, under half trace to an unresolved V gene, and the reason for the others is unknown. That table supplies the V and J calls and clone size; D and trimming were determined from the DNA. Here the sample has tens of thousands of clones; 65% to 85% occur a single time. The ten largest clonotypes hold about 2.9% of the sample.

This clonotype originated in a man aged 45-65 years in good health and CMV-seronegative. The specimen sequenced was PBMCs. The chain is assembled from TRBV4-1 and TRBJ2-1; TRBD2 agrees with 7 junctional bases. The DNA is as follows: TGCGCCAGCATGGTGGGGGAGGGCCACAATGAGCAGTTCTTC. It codes for CASMVGEGHNEQFF.